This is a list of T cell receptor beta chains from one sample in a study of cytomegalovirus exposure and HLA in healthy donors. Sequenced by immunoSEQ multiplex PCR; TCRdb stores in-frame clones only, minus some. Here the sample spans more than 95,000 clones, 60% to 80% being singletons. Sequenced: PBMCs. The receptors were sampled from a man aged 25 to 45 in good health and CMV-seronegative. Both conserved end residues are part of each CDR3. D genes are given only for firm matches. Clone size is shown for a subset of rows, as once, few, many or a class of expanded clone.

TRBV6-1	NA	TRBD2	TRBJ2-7	CASSEAYGGDFSNEQYF	TGTGCCAGCAGTGAAGCCTACGGGGGGGACTTTTCGAACGAGCAGTACTTC
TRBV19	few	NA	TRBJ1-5	CASIGTPLFSNQPQHF	TGTGCCAGTATTGGGACACCTCTTTTTAGCAATCAGCCCCAGCATTTT
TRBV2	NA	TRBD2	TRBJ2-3	CATRGGRQDTQYF	TGTGCCACGCGAGGCGGGAGGCAGGATACGCAGTATTTT
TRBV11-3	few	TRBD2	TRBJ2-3	CASSLGTSGGTDTQYF	TGTGCCAGCAGCTTGGGGACTAGCGGTGGCACAGATACGCAGTATTTT
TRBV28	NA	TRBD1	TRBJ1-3	CASSLWATGGGNTIYF	TGTGCCAGCAGTTTATGGGCGACAGGGGGCGGAAACACCATATATTTT
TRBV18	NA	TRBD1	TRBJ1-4	CASSPLPGQDNEKLFF	TGTGCCAGCTCACCTCTCCCGGGACAGGATAATGAAAAACTGTTTTTT
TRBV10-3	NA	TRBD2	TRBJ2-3	CATAGTSSNTQYF	TGTGCCACCGCCGGGACTAGCTCGAATACGCAGTATTTT
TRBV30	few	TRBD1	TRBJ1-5	CAWTPVGQGNQPQHF	TGTGCCTGGACACCAGTGGGACAGGGGAATCAGCCCCAGCATTTT
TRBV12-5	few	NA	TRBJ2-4	CASVKRKDIQYF	TGTGCTAGTGTCAAGCGTAAGGACATTCAGTACTTC
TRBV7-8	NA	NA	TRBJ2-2	CASSLAGKAGELFF	TGTGCCAGCAGCTTGGCAGGGAAGGCCGGGGAGCTGTTTTTT
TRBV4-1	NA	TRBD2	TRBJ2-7	CASSQDRGGRQYF	TGCGCCAGCAGCCAAGATCGCGGGGGTCGGCAGTACTTC
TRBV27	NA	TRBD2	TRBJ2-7	CASSSGRPYEQYF	TGTGCCAGCAGTAGCGGGAGACCCTACGAGCAGTACTTC
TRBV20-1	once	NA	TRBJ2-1	CSARNLEQFF	TGCAGTGCTAGAAATCTAGAGCAGTTCTTC
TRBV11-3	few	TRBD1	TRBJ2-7	CASRASGGMGEQYF	TGTGCCAGCAGAGCATCAGGGGGTATGGGCGAGCAGTACTTC
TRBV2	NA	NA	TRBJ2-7	CASKKTALSTYEQYF	TGTGCCAGCAAGAAGACAGCTCTGTCAACCTACGAGCAGTACTTC
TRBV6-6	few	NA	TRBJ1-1	CASSYSHDGSTEAFF	TGTGCCAGCAGTTACTCACATGACGGGAGCACTGAAGCTTTCTTT
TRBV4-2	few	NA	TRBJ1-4	CASSSRTGTNEKLFF	TGTGCCAGCAGCTCTAGAACAGGAACTAATGAAAAACTGTTTTTT
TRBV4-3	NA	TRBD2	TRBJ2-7	CASSQESSGRYEQYF	TGCGCCAGCAGCCAAGAGTCAAGCGGGAGGTACGAGCAGTACTTC
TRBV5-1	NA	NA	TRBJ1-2	CASSPDKYGYTF	TGCGCCAGCAGCCCTGACAAATATGGCTACACCTTC
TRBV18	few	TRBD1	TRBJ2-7	CASSSRQGALSEQYF	TGTGCCAGCTCATCGAGACAGGGGGCATTGAGCGAGCAGTACTTC
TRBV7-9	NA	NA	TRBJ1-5	CASSYEGDQPQHF	TGTGCCAGCAGCTACGAGGGAGATCAGCCCCAGCATTTT
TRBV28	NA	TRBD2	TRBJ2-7	CASSPSSGPPHEQYF	TGTGCCAGCAGTCCCTCTAGCGGGCCCCCCCACGAGCAGTACTTC
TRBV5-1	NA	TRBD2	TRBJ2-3	CASSPTGTSGFADTQYF	TGCGCCAGCAGCCCCACGGGGACTAGCGGGTTCGCAGATACGCAGTATTTT
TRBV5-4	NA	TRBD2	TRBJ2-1	CASSLGTSGSNEQFF	TGTGCCAGCAGCTTGGGGACTAGCGGATCCAATGAGCAGTTCTTC
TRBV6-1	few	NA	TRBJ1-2	CASNQIYGYTF	TGTGCCAGCAATCAGATCTATGGCTACACCTTC
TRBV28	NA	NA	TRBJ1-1	CASKAGRRNTEAFF	TGTGCCAGCAAGGCAGGGCGTCGGAACACTGAAGCTTTCTTT
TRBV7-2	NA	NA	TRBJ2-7	CASSLKGGPSYEQYF	TGTGCCAGCAGCTTAAAAGGCGGGCCTTCCTACGAGCAGTACTTC
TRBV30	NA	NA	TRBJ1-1	CAWRVPGGTEAFF	TGTGCCTGGAGGGTCCCGGGAGGGACTGAAGCTTTCTTT
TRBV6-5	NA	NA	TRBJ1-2	CASSLGRGFYGYTF	TGTGCCAGCAGTCTCGGCCGGGGGTTCTATGGCTACACCTTC
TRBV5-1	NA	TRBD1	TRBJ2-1	CASSWDRANNEQFF	TGCGCCAGCAGCTGGGACAGGGCAAACAATGAGCAGTTCTTC
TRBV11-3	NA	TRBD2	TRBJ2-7	CASSPRGGLAGGGSYEQYF	TGTGCCAGCAGCCCCCGGGGGGGACTAGCGGGAGGGGGCTCCTACGAGCAGTACTTC
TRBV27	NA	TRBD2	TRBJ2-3	CASSSVTSGRDTQYF	TGTGCCAGCAGTTCCGTGACTAGCGGGAGGGATACGCAGTATTTT
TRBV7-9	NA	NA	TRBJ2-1	CASSFGMGAPGHEQFF	TGTGCCAGCAGCTTTGGTATGGGGGCGCCCGGTCATGAGCAGTTCTTC
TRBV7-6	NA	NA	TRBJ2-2	CASRFAQTGELFF	TGTGCCAGCAGATTCGCACAGACCGGGGAGCTGTTTTTT
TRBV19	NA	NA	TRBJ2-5	CASSIGPSQETQYF	TGTGCCAGTAGTATAGGTCCGAGTCAAGAGACCCAGTACTTC
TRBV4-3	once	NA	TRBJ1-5	CASSPRRGDQPQHF	TGCGCCAGCAGCCCTAGACGGGGTGATCAGCCCCAGCATTTT
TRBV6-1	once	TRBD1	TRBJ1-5	CASSEVTGGRGNQPQHF	TGTGCCAGCAGTGAAGTGACAGGGGGCCGGGGCAATCAGCCCCAGCATTTT
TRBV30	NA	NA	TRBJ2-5	CAWSARGTPKETQYF	TGTGCCTGGAGTGCCCGAGGAACCCCAAAAGAGACCCAGTACTTC
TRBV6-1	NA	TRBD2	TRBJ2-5	CASSVPAGGGETQYF	TGTGCCAGCAGTGTGCCAGCGGGAGGGGGAGAGACCCAGTACTTC
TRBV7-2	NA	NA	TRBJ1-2	CASSSQPGSHSGYTF	TGTGCCAGCAGCTCCCAACCAGGGTCTCACTCTGGCTACACCTTC